One and the same sample provided the 13 T cell receptor beta chains below, sequenced in a study of lymphopenia after photon versus proton radiotherapy (dated by TCRdb to between 2019 and 2020). The library came from the immunoSEQ multiplex PCR assay. Drawn from immuneACCESS, this table holds only the in-frame rearrangements with V and J called that TCRdb kept. Clones are partly lost; checked studies trace under half to an unresolved V gene and leave the rest unexplained. This sample is represented by approximately 70,000 clones; approximately 90% of them were singletons. Of the sample, roughly 13% is held by the ten largest clones. The specimen comprised peripheral blood, sampled from a patient treated with proton-based radiotherapy. These receptors were obtained from a man aged 80 or over with esophageal cancer.

This rearrangement joins TRBV7-9 to TRBJ1-2; 9 bases fit TRBD1. The V and J ends lost 4 bases and 3 bases, in that order; junction bases with no gene match: 12. This CDR3 contains 17 residues. Germline V gene data show CDR1 as SEHNR and CDR2 as FQNEAQ (reference sequence). The CDR3 coding sequence is TGTGCCAGCAGCTCGGGGACAGGGTTTTTTATCGACTATGGCTACACCTTC. Its protein product is CASSSGTGFFIDYGYTF.

This clone was detected only a few times. The genes are TRBV30 and TRBJ1-4; perhaps TRBD1 as D (5 bases). Trimming stripped 0 bases from V and 12 bases from J, with 14 bases between. From germline, CDR1 is GTSNPN and CDR2 SVGIG (reference sequence). The CDR3 runs to 13 residues. CDR3 in DNA: TGTGCCTGGAGTGTACTTCAGGGACGGCAACTGTTTTTT. Its protein product is CAWSVLQGRQLFF.

The chain combines TRBV19 with TRBJ2-1; TRBD2 agrees at 10 bases. CDR3 length: 18 residues. The V gene end was trimmed by 4 bases and the J gene end by 0 bases; junction bases not matched to a gene: 9. Germline V CDR1 and CDR2: LNHDA, SQIVND (reference sequence). Here the CDR3 reads CASSTRGLAESSYNEQFF. In DNA, the CDR3 is TGTGCCAGTAGTACGCGCGGACTAGCGGAGAGCTCCTACAATGAGCAGTTCTTC.

The chain recombines TRBV28 with TRBJ2-1; D is perhaps TRBD1 (6 bases). Germline V gene data show CDR1 as MDHEN and CDR2 as SYDVKM. The CDR3 totals 14 residues. V lost 8 bases and J lost 0, with 11 bases in between. Here the CDR3 DNA reads TGTGCCAGCGTCGACAGGAGCTCCTACAATGAGCAGTTCTTC. Translating it yields CASVDRSSYNEQFF.

The rearrangement joins TRBV2 to TRBJ1-5, with TRBD1 identical over 8 bases. From germline, CDR1 is SNHLY and CDR2 FYNNEI. V shed 6 bases and J 7 bases; nucleotides not matched to a gene: 11. This CDR3 is built from 15 residues. The CDR3 DNA sequence: TGTGCCAGCAGAGCCGGACAGGGACCCGAACAGCCCCAGCATTTT. This encodes CASRAGQGPEQPQHF.

CDR3 in DNA: TGTGCCAGCAGTAGAAGACAGGGTTACACCGGGGAGCTGTTTTTT. As protein: CASSRRQGYTGELFF. The chain is built from TRBV27 and TRBJ2-2; 7 bases are a match to TRBD1. The ends lost 5 bases at V and 3 bases at J; junction bases unmatched: 6. This CDR3 spans 15 amino acids. Germline V CDR1 and CDR2: MNHEY, SMNVEV (reference sequence).

The rearrangement links TRBV5-8 to TRBJ2-5; possibly TRBD1 for D (6 bases). Trimming removed 2 bases at V and 5 bases at J, with 16 bases between. This CDR3 has 15 residues. CDR1 SGHTS and CDR2 YDEGEE come from the germline V gene. For the CDR3, the DNA is TGTGCCAGCAGCTTATACCAGGGGTCGACGGAGACCCAGTACTTC. This encodes CASSLYQGSTETQYF.

This rearrangement joins TRBV10-3 to TRBJ2-1; 12 bases agree with TRBD1. This CDR3 spans 15 amino acids. Germline V lookup: CDR1 ENHRY, CDR2 SYGVKD. V shed 5 bases, J shed 7 bases, and the junction held 6 bases outside the gene matches. The CDR3 coding sequence is TGTGCCATCAGTTCTCTGGGACAGGGGGCAAATGAGCAGTTCTTC. This encodes CAISSLGQGANEQFF.

The rearrangement links TRBV7-8 to TRBJ2-1, with 10 bases matching TRBD2. CDR1 and CDR2 (germline): SGHVS, FQNEAQ. Trimming removed 5 bases from V and 7 bases from J; junction bases left unmatched: 5. This CDR3 has 14 amino acids. CDR3 loop: CASSLRTSGNEQFF. The CDR3 region has the DNA TGTGCCAGCAGCCTTCGGACTAGCGGAAATGAGCAGTTCTTC.

This clone was recorded once. The V and J genes are TRBV6-5 and TRBJ2-7, with D maybe TRBD1 (6 bases). CDR3 length equals 14 residues. Germline loops: CDR1 MNHEY, CDR2 SVGAGI. Deletions cut 4 bases from V and 2 bases from J, with 12 bases between. CDR3 residues: CASSSDGTTYEQYF. Here the CDR3 DNA reads TGTGCCAGCAGTTCTGACGGGACAACCTACGAGCAGTACTTC.

The chain recombines TRBV18 with TRBJ2-1, with 9 bases matching TRBD1. Germline CDR1 and CDR2: KGHSH and LQKENI. The trim removed 3 bases at V and 6 bases at J, leaving 9 bases unmatched. The CDR3 contains 16 residues. Written as DNA, the CDR3 is TGTGCCAGCTCACCCCGAGGAAGGGACAGGGTCAATGAGCAGTTCTTC. Translated, it gives CASSPRGRDRVNEQFF.

V gene TRBV18 combines with J gene TRBJ2-3; D gene unclear. The ends were cut back, 1 base at V and 0 bases at J, with 11 bases in the middle. The V gene's germline CDR1 is KGHSH and CDR2 LQKENI. The CDR3 contains 16 residues. CDR3 nucleotide sequence: TGTGCCAGCTCACCACGGTCAGTGACTAGCACAGATACGCAGTATTTT. This translates into CASSPRSVTSTDTQYF. Full variable domain (missing parts from reference TRBV18 and TRBJ2-3): NAGVMQNPRHLVRRRGQEARLRCSPMKGHSHVYWYRQLPEEGLKFMVYLQKENIIDESGMPKERFSAEFPKEGPSILRIQQVVRGDSAAYFCASSPRSVTSTDTQYFGPGTRLTVL.

The chain couples TRBV7-9 to TRBJ2-5; 7 bases are a match to TRBD1. Trimming cost V 6 bases and J 1 base; bases outside gene matches: 8. The V gene's germline CDR1 is SEHNR and CDR2 FQNEAQ (reference sequence). The CDR3 runs 15 residues. The CDR3 here is CASRPTGVPQETQYF. CDR3 in DNA: TGTGCCAGCAGACCTACAGGGGTCCCCCAAGAGACCCAGTACTTC. The whole variable domain, filled in from reference TRBV7-9 and TRBJ2-5, reads DTGVSQNPRHKITKRGQNVTFRCDPISEHNRLYWYRQTLGQGPEFLTYFQNEAQLEKSRLLSDRFSAERPKGSFSTLEIQRTEQGDSAMYLCASRPTGVPQETQYFGPGTRLLVL.